Following are 5 T cell receptor beta chains from one sample sequenced in a study of siplizumab effects on memory and regulatory T cells. Using immunoSEQ multiplex PCR, the repertoire was profiled, and TCRdb retains in-frame clones only, with some absent. The sample contains some 100,000 clones, less than 95% of which appear only once. The sequencing sample was made of non-Treg CD4+ T cells sorted from blood. These receptors originate from a human donor in good health.

The CDR3 is CASRGTGTTTNEKLFF. In nucleotides, the CDR3 is TGCGCCAGCAGGGGGACAGGGACGACAACTAATGAAAAACTGTTTTTT. The chain couples TRBV5-1 to TRBJ1-4; 9 positions agree with TRBD1. The V segment lost 5 bases and the J segment 0 bases; nucleotides outside the gene matches: 5. Germline CDR1 reads SGHRS; CDR2 reads YFSETQ. The CDR3 runs to 16 residues.

This sequence joins TRBV19 and TRBJ2-2; TRBD2 might be the D (5 bases). The V gene's germline CDR1 is LNHDA and CDR2 SQIVND (reference sequence). Trimming shortened V by 4 bases and J by 0 bases, and 9 bases separated the two germline ends. The CDR3 is made up of 15 amino acids. CDR3 loop: CASSKAVPNTGELFF. The CDR3 DNA sequence: TGTGCCAGTAGTAAAGCGGTACCGAACACCGGGGAGCTGTTTTTT.

This sequence joins TRBV10-1 and TRBJ1-2, with unresolved D. Between the trimmed V and J ends, which lost 3 bases and 8 bases, there was a span of 13 bases. This CDR3 comprises 13 residues. CDR1 and CDR2 (germline): WNHNN, SYGVQD (reference sequence). CDR3 nucleotide sequence: TGCGCCAGCAGTGACGGCGCTGGGTACGGCTACACCTTC. Encoded protein: CASSDGAGYGYTF.

A few counts support this clone. The chain is built from TRBV5-6 and TRBJ1-6; weak D call: TRBD1 (6 bases). Germline V CDR1 and CDR2: SGHDT, YYEEEE. Trimming stripped 2 bases from V and 4 bases from J, with 10 bases between. This CDR3 region has 15 residues. CDR3 nucleotide sequence: TGTGCCAGCAGCTTACAGGGAGTTTATAATTCACCCCTCCACTTT. Residues: CASSLQGVYNSPLHF. Full variable domain (rest looked up from reference TRBV5-6 and TRBJ1-6): DAGVTQSPTHLIKTRGQQVTLRCSPKSGHDTVSWYQQALGQGPQFIFQYYEEEERQRGNFPDRFSGHQFPNYSSELNVNALLLGDSALYLCASSLQGVYNSPLHFGNGTRLTVT.

The chain combines TRBV4-2 with TRBJ2-1; D remains ambiguous. In germline, CDR1 is LGHNA, CDR2 YNFKEQ. The CDR3 covers 16 residues. The V and J ends lost 0 bases and 0 bases respectively, with 9 bases between them. CDR3 DNA sequence: TGTGCCAGCAGCCAAGATCAGGACCGCTCCTACAATGAGCAGTTCTTC. It specifies CASSQDQDRSYNEQFF.